The text below deals with one TCR beta chain. Germline CDR1 is SGDLS and CDR2 is YYNGEE. V dropped 2 bases and J dropped 7; count of bases not matched to a gene: 3. The CDR3 totals 13 residues. This sample stems from a study of blood T cells in healthy people across ages. A J-beta primer mix and a sample-barcoded 5' primer were used in a second PCR of roughly 7 to 12 cycles. Each CDR3 protein gets one entry after TCRdb re-called the 5' RACE reads with MiXCR. The repertoire holds approximately 900,000 distinct CDR3 sequences, with about 48% as singletons. The specimen sequenced was blood. V usage is TRBV9 and J usage is TRBJ2-1, with 7 bases identical to TRBD2. The clonotype comes from a man younger than 40 in good health. The DNA of the CDR3 is TGTGCCAGCAGCGTGACTAGCAGGAATGAGCAGTTCTTC. Amino acid sequence: CASSVTSRNEQFF.